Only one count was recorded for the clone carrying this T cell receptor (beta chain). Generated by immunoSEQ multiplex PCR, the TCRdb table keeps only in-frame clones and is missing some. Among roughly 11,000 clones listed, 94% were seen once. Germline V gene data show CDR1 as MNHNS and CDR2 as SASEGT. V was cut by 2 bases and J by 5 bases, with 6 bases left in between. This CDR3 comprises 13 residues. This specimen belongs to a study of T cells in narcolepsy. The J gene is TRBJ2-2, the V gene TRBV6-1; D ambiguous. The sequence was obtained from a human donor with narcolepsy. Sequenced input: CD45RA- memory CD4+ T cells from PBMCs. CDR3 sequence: CASSETVTGELFF. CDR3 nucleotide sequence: TGTGCCAGCAGTGAAACTGTAACCGGGGAGCTGTTTTTT.